The present T cell receptor (beta chain) was sequenced within a study of T cell changes during pregnancy in multiple sclerosis. Sequencing was performed with immunoSEQ multiplex PCR; in TCRdb, only in-frame clones are kept and a portion is missing. This table has about 75,000 clones, nearly 95% appearing once. This CDR3 has 14 amino acids. Germline V gene data show CDR1 as SNHLY and CDR2 as FYNNEI. V shed 7 bases and J 3 bases; nucleotides not matched to a gene: 9. Sequencing was performed on CD4+ T cells from peripheral blood mononuclear cells, taken after pregnancy. The chain links TRBV2 to TRBJ2-7; 7 bases are shared with TRBD2. The sequence came from a female donor with multiple sclerosis, enrolled in a pregnancy study. The CDR3 DNA is TGTGCCAGCACGGAGGTGGCGGGAGTCTACGAGCAGTACTTC. It codes for CASTEVAGVYEQYF.